Below, 16 T cell receptor beta chains from the same sample are listed, as sequenced in a study of T-cell memory formation after mild COVID-19. TCRdb passed the 5' RACE reads through MiXCR, listing each CDR3 protein once. This table holds 100,000 to 150,000 distinct CDR3 sequences, about a sixth found once. The sequencing input was PBMCs or a T cell subset sorted from them (not recorded which). The source of these receptors is a man between 18 and 35 years old who had mild COVID-19 (a few samples of this study predate the infection). Cell type and time point are not known.

This chain uses TRBV6-5 with TRBJ2-5; D possibly corresponds to TRBD2 (6 bases). The CDR3 has 16 amino acids. The V end lost 5 bases, the J end lost 5 bases, and 21 bases lay between the germline ends. CDR1 is MNHEY, CDR2 SVGAGI, per germline. The CDR3 loop is CASSPTWSGRRETQYF. CDR3 in DNA: TGTGCCAGCAGTCCAACGTGGTCAGGGAGGAGGGAGACCCAGTACTTC.

The chain links TRBV12-3 or TRBV12-4 to TRBJ2-2; TRBD1 matches at 11 bases. The CDR3 totals 17 residues. V lost 6 bases, J lost 4 bases, and 10 bases stayed unmatched. CDR3 region: CASSPGQGAWITGELFF. In DNA, the CDR3 is TGTGCCAGCAGCCCTGGACAGGGGGCGTGGATCACCGGGGAGCTGTTTTTT.

This clonotype was seen more than once but under ten times. The rearrangement links TRBV5-1 to TRBJ1-6, with 7 bases aligning to TRBD1. Trimming took 0 bases from V and 4 from J; bases not matched to a gene: 13. The V gene's germline CDR1 is SGHRS and CDR2 YFSETQ. The CDR3 length is 19 residues. DNA for the CDR3: TGCGCCAGCAGCTTGGAAGGGGGCGCGAAGGCGGTGTATAATTCACCCCTCCACTTT. Translating gives CASSLEGGAKAVYNSPLHF.

The sample holds a few counts of this clonotype. The chain carries TRBV28 and TRBJ2-7; 9 nucleotides align to TRBD2. Germline CDR1 reads MDHEN; CDR2 reads SYDVKM. This CDR3 comprises 15 residues. The V gene end was trimmed by 3 bases and the J gene end by 4 bases; junction bases not matched to a gene: 7. The CDR3 is CASSFYGAGGYEQYV. The CDR3 DNA is TGTGCCAGCAGTTTCTACGGGGCGGGGGGGTACGAGCAGTACGTC.

The rearrangement joins TRBV5-1 to TRBJ2-3, with TRBD2 matching over 8 bases. The CDR3 totals 15 residues. The ends lost 3 bases at V and 6 bases at J; junction bases unmatched: 9. Germline assignment: CDR1 SGHRS and CDR2 YFSETQ. CDR3 in DNA: TGCGCCAGCAGCTGGACGGGGGGGCCAGCGGATACGCAGTATTTT. Translated: CASSWTGGPADTQYF.

There are a few counts of this clonotype. The chain links TRBV18 to TRBJ2-3, with unresolved D. Between the trimmed V and J ends, which lost 1 base and 5 bases, there was a span of 4 bases. CDR1 is KGHSH and CDR2 is LQKENI in the germline V gene. This CDR3 is 12 amino acids long. The CDR3 spells CASSPQQDTQYF. The CDR3 bases are TGTGCCAGCTCACCACAGCAAGATACGCAGTATTTT.

The genes are TRBV28 and TRBJ1-5; D unresolved. Germline values: CDR1 MDHEN, CDR2 SYDVKM. Trimming removed 8 bases from V and 2 bases from J, with 10 bases in between. The length of the CDR3 is 13 residues. The DNA of the CDR3 is TGTGCCAGCTGCTGGGTTGGCAATCAGCCCCAGCATTTT. This sequence encodes CASCWVGNQPQHF.

The chain recombines TRBV9 with TRBJ1-1; D unresolved. This CDR3 spans 13 amino acids. V was cut by 1 base and J by 3 bases, with 7 bases left in between. CDR1 and CDR2 (germline): SGDLS, YYNGEE. The DNA of the CDR3 is TGTGCCAGCAGCGTAAGGGCGGACACTGAAGCTTTCTTT. This encodes CASSVRADTEAFF.

This clonotype came up a few times. CDR3 residues: CASSWGAPQYF. The CDR3 nucleotides read TGTGCCAGCAGTTGGGGGGCCCCGCAGTATTTT. The rearrangement uses TRBV28 and TRBJ2-3; D is possibly TRBD1 or TRBD2 (6 bases each). V gave up 4 bases and J gave up 10 bases, with 9 bases separating them. The CDR3 contains 11 residues. Germline assignment: CDR1 MDHEN and CDR2 SYDVKM.

The sample holds a few counts of this clonotype. V is TRBV6-5 and J is TRBJ1-3, with D maybe TRBD1 (5 bases). V gave up 6 bases and J gave up 0 bases, with 15 bases separating them. The CDR3 runs to 16 residues. In germline, CDR1 is MNHEY, CDR2 SVGAGI. The CDR3 loop reads CASSPGYRSSGNTIYF. The CDR3 region has the DNA TGTGCCAGCAGCCCGGGCTACAGGTCCTCTGGAAACACCATATATTTT.

The chain uses TRBV7-3 and TRBJ2-3; TRBD2 aligns across 10 bases. The CDR3 spans 17 residues. The germline CDR1 and CDR2 sequences are SGHTA and FQGTGA. Trimming removed 5 bases from V and 3 bases from J; junction bases left unmatched: 11. The CDR3 spells CASSPKQGTSVTDTQYF. The CDR3 DNA reads TGTGCCAGCAGCCCAAAGCAGGGGACTAGCGTAACAGATACGCAGTATTTT.

This clonotype was picked up one time. The chain employs TRBV5-1 and TRBJ1-2, with D unclear. The CDR3 totals 14 residues. The ends were cut back, 0 bases at V and 4 bases at J, with 10 bases in the middle. The germline CDR1 and CDR2 sequences are SGHRS and YFSETQ. DNA for the CDR3: TGCGCCAGCAGCTTGGCGGCGGAGGCCTATGGCTACACCTTC. It translates to CASSLAAEAYGYTF.

This clonotype was seen a single time. The chain joins TRBV6-6 to TRBJ2-5; 8 bases are shared with TRBD2. The germline V gene has CDR1 MNHNY and CDR2 SVGAGI (reference sequence). The CDR3 is 14 residues long. With 5 bases clipped from V and 4 bases from J, the junction kept 6 bases outside the gene matches. The CDR3 here is CASSREGRGETQYF. The CDR3 nucleotides read TGTGCCAGCAGTCGGGAGGGGCGAGGAGAGACCCAGTACTTC.

The V call is TRBV10-3, the J call TRBJ2-3; 14 bases are a match to TRBD2. The CDR3 consists of 18 residues. Trimming cost V 4 bases and J 1 base; bases outside gene matches: 7. The germline gives CDR1 ENHRY, CDR2 SYGVKD. CDR3 in amino acids: CAISGSPGLAGGTDTQYF. CDR3 bases: TGTGCCATCAGTGGATCCCCGGGACTAGCGGGGGGCACAGATACGCAGTATTTT.

The chain employs TRBV5-1 and TRBJ2-5; tentative D call: TRBD1 (6 bases). The ends were cut back, 4 bases at V and 5 bases at J, with 15 bases in the middle. The CDR3 consists of 14 residues. Germline CDR1 reads SGHRS; CDR2 reads YFSETQ. DNA for the CDR3: TGCGCCAGCAGCGAAACAGGGTTTGAGGAGACCCAGTACTTC. Translation: CASSETGFEETQYF.

The rearrangement uses TRBV5-1 and TRBJ2-6; D is unclear. The germline gives CDR1 SGHRS, CDR2 YFSETQ. The CDR3 totals 16 residues. Trimming shortened V by 5 bases and J by 2 bases, and 14 bases separated the two germline ends. CDR3 DNA sequence: TGCGCCAGCAGAGTGGGTACGATGGCTGGGGCCAACGTCCTGACTTTC. Translating gives CASRVGTMAGANVLTF.